This passage covers 4 T cell receptor beta chains from one sample sequenced in a study of blood T cell repertoires in COVID-19. The data were produced by immunoSEQ multiplex PCR, yet TCRdb's version contains in-frame clones alone and is incomplete. The sample lists about 400,000 clones; roughly 90% were seen once. The sequenced sample was PBMCs or T cells enriched from blood (not recorded which). The source of these receptors is a woman aged 25 to 39 who had recovered from COVID-19.

As DNA, the CDR3 is TGTGCCAGCAGCTTTTATCACCAGGGCGGTCAGCCCCAGCATTTT. This sequence encodes CASSFYHQGGQPQHF. J is TRBJ1-5 and V is TRBV7-2; D perhaps matches TRBD1 (5 bases). V lost 3 bases and J 6 bases, leaving 15 bases between the germline ends. CDR3 length: 15 residues. The germline V gene has CDR1 SGHTA and CDR2 FQGNSA.

The chain links TRBV14 to TRBJ2-7, with D maybe TRBD1 (6 bases). The V gene's germline CDR1 is SGHDN and CDR2 FVKESK. The V and J ends lost 0 bases and 3 bases respectively, with 9 bases between them. The CDR3 has 14 residues. For the CDR3, the DNA is TGTGCCAGCAGCCAAGAAGGGGGTTACTACGAGCAGTACTTC. This codes for CASSQEGGYYEQYF. The variable domain in full, with the rest retrieved from reference TRBV14 and TRBJ2-7, is EAGVTQFPSHSVIEKGQTVTLRCDPISGHDNLYWYRRVMGKEIKFLLHFVKESKQDESGMPNNRFLAERTGGTYSTLKVQPAELEDSGVYFCASSQEGGYYEQYFGPGTRLTVT.

This clone has just a few counts. The chain employs TRBV9 and TRBJ2-7; 12 bases agree with TRBD1. CDR3 size: 15 residues. Unmatched junction bases numbered 3, after V lost 0 bases and J lost 5 bases. Germline values: CDR1 SGDLS, CDR2 YYNGEE. The CDR3, as DNA: TGTGCCAGCAGCGTAGTGGGGACAGGGGGCGACGAGCAGTACTTC. This codes for CASSVVGTGGDEQYF.

The rearrangement uses TRBV3-1 (or the pseudogene TRBV3-2) and TRBJ2-3; 13 bases align to TRBD2. V lost 0 bases and J lost 5; bases outside the gene matches: 11. The CDR3 runs 19 residues. Germline lookup yields CDR1 LGHDT and CDR2 YNNKEL (reference sequence). The chain's CDR3 is CASSQDLVLAGGLGDTQYF. Written as DNA, the CDR3 is TGTGCCAGCAGCCAAGATCTTGTACTAGCGGGGGGGCTGGGAGATACGCAGTATTTT.